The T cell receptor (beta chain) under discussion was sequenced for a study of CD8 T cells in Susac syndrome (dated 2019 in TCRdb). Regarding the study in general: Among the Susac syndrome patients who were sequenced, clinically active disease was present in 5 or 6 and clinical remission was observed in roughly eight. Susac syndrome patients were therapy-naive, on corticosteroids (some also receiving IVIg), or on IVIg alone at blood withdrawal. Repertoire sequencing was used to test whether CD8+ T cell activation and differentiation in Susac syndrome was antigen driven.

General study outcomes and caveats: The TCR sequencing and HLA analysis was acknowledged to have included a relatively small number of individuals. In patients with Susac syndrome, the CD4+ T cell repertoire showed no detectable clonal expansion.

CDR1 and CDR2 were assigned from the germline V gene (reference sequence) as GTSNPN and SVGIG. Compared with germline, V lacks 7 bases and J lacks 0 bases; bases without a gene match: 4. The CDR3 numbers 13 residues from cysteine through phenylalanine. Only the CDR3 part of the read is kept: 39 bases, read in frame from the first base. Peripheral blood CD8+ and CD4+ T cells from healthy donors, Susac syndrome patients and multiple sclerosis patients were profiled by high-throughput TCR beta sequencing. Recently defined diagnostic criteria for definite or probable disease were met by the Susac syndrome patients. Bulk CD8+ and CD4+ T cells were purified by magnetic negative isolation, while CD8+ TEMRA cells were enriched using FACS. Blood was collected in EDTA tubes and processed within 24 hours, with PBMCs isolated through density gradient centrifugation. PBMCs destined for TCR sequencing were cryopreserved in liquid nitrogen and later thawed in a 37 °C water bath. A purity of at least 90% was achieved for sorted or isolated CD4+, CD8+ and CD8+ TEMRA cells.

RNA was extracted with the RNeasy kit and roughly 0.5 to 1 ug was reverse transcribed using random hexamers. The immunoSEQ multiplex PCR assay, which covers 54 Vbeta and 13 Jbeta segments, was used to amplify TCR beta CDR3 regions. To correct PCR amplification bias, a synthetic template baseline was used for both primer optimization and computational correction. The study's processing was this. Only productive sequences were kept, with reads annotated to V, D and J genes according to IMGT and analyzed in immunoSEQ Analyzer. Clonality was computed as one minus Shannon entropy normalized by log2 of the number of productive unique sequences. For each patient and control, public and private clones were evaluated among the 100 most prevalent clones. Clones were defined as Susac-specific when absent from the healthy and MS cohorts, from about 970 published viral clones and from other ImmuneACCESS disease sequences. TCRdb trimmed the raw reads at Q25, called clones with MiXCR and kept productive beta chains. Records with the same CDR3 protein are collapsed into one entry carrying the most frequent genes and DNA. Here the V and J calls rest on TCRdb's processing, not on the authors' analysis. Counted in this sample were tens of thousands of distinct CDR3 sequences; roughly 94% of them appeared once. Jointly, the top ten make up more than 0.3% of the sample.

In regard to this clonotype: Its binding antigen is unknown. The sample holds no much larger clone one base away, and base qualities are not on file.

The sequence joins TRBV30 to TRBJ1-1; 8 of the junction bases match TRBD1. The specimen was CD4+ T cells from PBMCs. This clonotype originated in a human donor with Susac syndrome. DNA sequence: TGTGCCTACCGGACAGGGATGAACACTGAAGCTTTCTTT. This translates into CAYRTGMNTEAFF.